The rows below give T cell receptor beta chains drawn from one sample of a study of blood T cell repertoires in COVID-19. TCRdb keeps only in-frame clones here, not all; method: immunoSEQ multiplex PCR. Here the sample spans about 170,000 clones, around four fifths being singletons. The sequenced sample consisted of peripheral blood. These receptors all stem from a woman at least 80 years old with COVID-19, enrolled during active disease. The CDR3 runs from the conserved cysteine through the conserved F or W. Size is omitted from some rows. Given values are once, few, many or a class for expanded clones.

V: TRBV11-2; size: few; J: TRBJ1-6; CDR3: CASSLGQRSPLHF
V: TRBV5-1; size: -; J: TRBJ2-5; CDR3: CASSPDLSRGGTQYF
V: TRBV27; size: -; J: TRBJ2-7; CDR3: CASSSPTLVYEQYF
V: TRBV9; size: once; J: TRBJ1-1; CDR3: CASTNSQGVNTEAFF
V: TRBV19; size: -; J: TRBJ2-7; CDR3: CASSIGGGGSYEQYF
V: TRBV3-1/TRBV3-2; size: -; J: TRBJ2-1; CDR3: CASSQGTGGNEQFF
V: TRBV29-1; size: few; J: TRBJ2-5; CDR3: CSAQRGWGETQYF
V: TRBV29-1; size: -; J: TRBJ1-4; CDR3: CSVEPLTGEKLFF
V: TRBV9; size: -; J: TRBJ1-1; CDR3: CASSVGRGWVTEAFF
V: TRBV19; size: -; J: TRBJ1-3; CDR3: CASSKTGDGNTIYF
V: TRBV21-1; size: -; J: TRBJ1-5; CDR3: CASSIDRGDQPQHF
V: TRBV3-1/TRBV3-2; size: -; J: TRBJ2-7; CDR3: CASSQDWTGTYEQYF
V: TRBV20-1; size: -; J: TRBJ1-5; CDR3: CSASPAGARQPQHF
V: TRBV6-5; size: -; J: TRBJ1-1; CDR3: CASSYERTGVNTEAFF
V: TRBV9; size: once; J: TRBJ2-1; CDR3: CASSVPSGTEQFF
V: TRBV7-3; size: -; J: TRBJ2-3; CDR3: CASSFEGSGTDTQYF
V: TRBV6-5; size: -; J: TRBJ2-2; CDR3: CAATETSGTGELFF
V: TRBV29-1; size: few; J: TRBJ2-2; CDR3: CSVKRGTGNTGELFF
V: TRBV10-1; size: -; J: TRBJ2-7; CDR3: CASSEDRVYEQYF
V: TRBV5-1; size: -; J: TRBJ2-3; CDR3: CASTFSGGADTQYF
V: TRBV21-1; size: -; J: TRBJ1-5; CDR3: CASGPQGEMPYSNQPQHF
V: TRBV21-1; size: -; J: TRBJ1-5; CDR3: CASSKGIKQEGRFSQPQHF
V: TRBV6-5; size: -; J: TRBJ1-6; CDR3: CASSPTRGGSPLHF